The T cell receptor beta chain described here comes from a study of CD8+ T cells in alopecia areata. Germline V gives CDR1 MNHEY, CDR2 SMNVEV (reference sequence). The CDR3 runs 16 residues. V gave up 7 bases and J gave up 2 bases, with 19 bases separating them. Stated treatment: oral pan-JAK inhibitor, 5-10 mg twice daily. TCR sequencing used cDNA made by reverse transcription of extracted RNA. Some clones are missing from TCRdb's copy, which holds only in-frame ones; the method was immunoSEQ multiplex PCR. The profile shows 140,000 to 150,000 clones, nearly 55% of them singletons. General study results and limits: Normal scalp had lower clonality than lesional scalp, with alopecia totalis/universalis lesions showing this most strongly.

In the case of this clone: Antigen specificity is unknown.

This chain uses TRBV27 with TRBJ2-3; either TRBD1 or TRBD2 may supply D (5 bases each). This sequence originates from a human donor with alopecia areata. Source: CD8+ T cells sorted from blood, taken at week 4, from a patient treated with tofacitinib. CDR3: CASNPGPRLDTDTQYF. The CDR3 DNA reads as TGTGCCAGCAATCCGGGACCCCGCTTAGACACAGATACGCAGTATTTT.